Each of the 30 T cell receptor beta chains below was sequenced from the same sample in a study of T cell clonotyping in hematopoietic cell transplantation. Indicated time point: recipient sample about 28 days before transplant, after cytoreduction. The data were produced by immunoSEQ multiplex PCR, yet TCRdb's version contains in-frame clones alone and is incomplete. The repertoire holds about 45,000 clones, with 80% to 85% as singletons. Source: peripheral blood mononuclear cells, taken before stem cell transplant. The receptor source for this set is a man aged 55-75 years with myelodysplastic syndrome. Some clones in this sample may be carry-over from other donors' samples.

This clone has just one count. This chain uses TRBV2 with TRBJ2-7, with a tentative D call TRBD2 (7 bases). The ends were cut back, 6 bases at V and 4 bases at J, with 19 bases in the middle. Per the germline V gene, CDR1 is SNHLY and CDR2 is FYNNEI. There are 15 residues in the CDR3. In DNA, the CDR3 is TGTGCCAGCAGCGAAAACTGGGGGGGGGCGTACGAGCAGTACTTC. This translates into CASSENWGGAYEQYF.

The gene calls are TRBV2 and TRBJ2-7; a possible D gene is TRBD1 (7 bases). The germline V gene encodes CDR1 SNHLY and CDR2 FYNNEI. This CDR3 region has 15 residues. Trimming stripped 6 bases from V and 6 bases from J, with 21 bases between. The CDR3 here is CASRLPGSDRAEQYF. The CDR3 nucleotides are TGTGCCAGCAGACTTCCCGGGAGCGACAGGGCCGAGCAGTACTTC.

J is TRBJ1-1 and V is TRBV5-1; no reliable D call. The CDR3 spans 15 residues. The germline V gene has CDR1 SGHRS and CDR2 YFSETQ. V was cut by 0 bases and J by 1 base, with 10 bases left in between. The CDR3 nucleotides are TGCGCCAGCAGCTTGGCTTCAAACAGGAACACTGAAGCTTTCTTT. This gives the protein CASSLASNRNTEAFF.

By share of the sample, this clone is medium-sized (0.01 to 0.1%). This rearrangement joins TRBV5-4 to TRBJ2-3; the D gene is possibly TRBD2 (6 bases). V lost 0 bases to trimming and J lost 5 bases, with 16 bases between them. CDR3 size: 16 residues. CDR1 and CDR2 (germline): SGHNT, YYREEE (reference sequence). The CDR3, as DNA: TGTGCCAGCAGCTTGGGGGCGGGCGGGGCCGGAGATACGCAGTATTTT. It specifies CASSLGAGGAGDTQYF.

This chain links TRBV6-5 with TRBJ2-6, with unresolved D. This CDR3 contains 15 residues. Germline V gives CDR1 MNHEY, CDR2 SVGAGI. Trimming took off 2 bases at V and 0 bases at J, with 5 bases between the two ends. The CDR3 loop is CASSYARSGANVLTF. The CDR3 coding sequence is TGTGCCAGCAGTTACGCCCGCTCTGGGGCCAACGTCCTGACTTTC.

V is TRBV11-2 and J is TRBJ1-6, with 7 bases aligning to TRBD1. V gave up 2 bases and J gave up 7 bases; unmatched junction bases: 2. Germline V gene sequence: CDR1 SGHAT, CDR2 FQNNGV. This CDR3 has 14 amino acids. As DNA, the CDR3 is TGTGCCAGCAGCTTATACAGGGGAAATTCACCCCTCCACTTT. It codes for CASSLYRGNSPLHF.

The chain links TRBV5-1 to TRBJ2-7; D might be TRBD2 (5 bases). Deletions cut 0 bases from V and 4 bases from J, with 14 bases between. This CDR3 has 15 amino acids. The V gene's germline CDR1 is SGHRS and CDR2 YFSETQ. The CDR3: CASSLADYETYEQYF. CDR3 DNA sequence: TGCGCCAGCAGCTTGGCCGACTACGAAACTTACGAGCAGTACTTC.

The CDR3 region has the DNA TGTGCCAGCAGCTCCCCTTCGGGCACAGATACGCAGTATTTT. Its translation: CASSSPSGTDTQYF. The chain recombines TRBV7-9 with TRBJ2-3; D ambiguous. The CDR3 has 14 residues. V shed 4 bases and J shed 1 base, with 9 bases lying between them. Germline loops: CDR1 SEHNR, CDR2 FQNEAQ (reference sequence).

The V gene is TRBV5-1, the J gene TRBJ2-3, with D maybe TRBD2 (7 bases). Germline V gene lookup returns CDR1 SGHRS and CDR2 YFSETQ. The V end lost 2 bases, the J end lost 2 bases, and 12 bases lay between the germline ends. This CDR3 has 15 residues. The CDR3 reads CASSLGGGPTDTQYF. CDR3 sequence (DNA): TGCGCCAGCAGCTTAGGGGGGGGGCCCACAGATACGCAGTATTTT.

DNA of the CDR3: TGTGCCAGCAGTTTGGGCAGGAATAGTGGCTACACCTTC. Translated, it gives CASSLGRNSGYTF. The chain links TRBV27 to TRBJ1-2, with D uncertain. V was clipped by 3 bases and J by 7 bases, with 12 bases between them. The CDR3 consists of 13 residues. Germline V gene lookup returns CDR1 MNHEY and CDR2 SMNVEV (reference sequence).

The V gene is TRBV28, the J gene TRBJ1-5, with D possibly TRBD1 on 6 matching bases. Germline V lookup: CDR1 MDHEN, CDR2 SYDVKM. The CDR3 has 13 residues. Trimming removed 8 bases at V and 6 bases at J, with 14 bases between. In DNA form, the CDR3 reads TGTGCCAGCTTGAACAGGGAGAGTCAGCCCCAGCATTTT. It codes for CASLNRESQPQHF.

V and J are TRBV19 and TRBJ1-1, with D maybe TRBD1 (5 bases). V lost 0 bases, J lost 5 bases, and 10 bases lay in between. Germline-derived CDR1 and CDR2 are LNHDA and SQIVND (reference sequence). CDR3 length: 14 amino acids. The CDR3 loop reads CASSIEAGRTEAFF. CDR3 bases: TGTGCCAGTAGTATAGAAGCAGGGAGGACTGAAGCTTTCTTT.

The chain uses TRBV5-1 and TRBJ2-7; D is perhaps TRBD2 (6 bases). This CDR3 has 13 residues. V dropped 4 bases and J dropped 3 bases, with 11 bases sitting between them. Looked up from germline, CDR1 is SGHRS and CDR2 is YFSETQ. Here the CDR3 DNA reads TGCGCCAGCAGCGAAGGGACTGTCTACGAGCAGTACTTC. Protein: CASSEGTVYEQYF.

In this sample, this clone turned up a few times. CDR3 in DNA: TGTGCCAGCAGCGAGTTTGGGGCTGGGGCCAACGTCCTGACTTTC. It is translated as CASSEFGAGANVLTF. The rearrangement links TRBV5-6 to TRBJ2-6; D is undetermined. The germline CDR1 and CDR2 sequences are SGHDT and YYEEEE. The germline V and J ends were trimmed by 4 bases and 2 bases, with 10 bases remaining between them. The CDR3 has 15 amino acids.

The chain couples TRBV14 to TRBJ1-2; TRBD1 is a possible D gene (6 bases). The CDR3 loop spans 17 amino acids. Trimming took off 3 bases at V and 0 bases at J, with 17 bases between the two ends. Germline assignment: CDR1 SGHDN and CDR2 FVKESK. This chain's CDR3 is CASSHPRGTEPNYGYTF. For the CDR3, the DNA is TGTGCCAGCAGCCACCCTAGGGGGACGGAACCTAACTATGGCTACACCTTC.

This chain links TRBV15 with TRBJ1-4; D is uncertain. The CDR3 extends over 14 amino acids. Germline CDR1 is LNHNV and CDR2 is YYDKDF (reference sequence). V was pared by 3 bases and J by 5 bases, with 10 bases between. The CDR3 loop reads CATSREGLNEKLFF. The DNA for the CDR3 is TGTGCCACCAGCAGGGAGGGCTTAAATGAAAAACTGTTTTTT.

The sample holds one count of this clone. This chain connects TRBV6-1 to TRBJ2-1; D is possibly TRBD1 or TRBD2 (5 bases each). CDR3 length: 12 amino acids. Germline-derived CDR1 and CDR2 are MNHNS and SASEGT. Trimming removed 0 bases at V and 10 bases at J, with 7 bases between. The CDR3 DNA reads as TGTGCCAGCAGTGAAGCTTGGGGGGAGCAGTTCTTC. Residues: CASSEAWGEQFF.

The chain carries TRBV14 and TRBJ2-1; no reliable D call. Trimming took off 4 bases at V and 5 bases at J, with 6 bases between the two ends. The CDR3 has 12 amino acids. Germline assignment: CDR1 SGHDN and CDR2 FVKESK. In DNA, the CDR3 is TGTGCCAGCAGCCCAGAGCACAATGAGCAGTTCTTC. Its translation: CASSPEHNEQFF.

The rearrangement links TRBV10-3 to TRBJ2-7; D possibly corresponds to TRBD1 (5 bases). CDR1 is ENHRY, CDR2 SYGVKD, per germline. The CDR3 spans 12 residues. Trimming took 6 bases from V and 3 from J, leaving 9 bases between them. Written as DNA, the CDR3 is TGTGCCATCAGAGAGACAGACTACGAGCAGTACTTC. It yields the protein CAIRETDYEQYF.

The chain carries TRBV19 and TRBJ2-2; D is perhaps TRBD1 or TRBD2 (5 bases each). Trimming shortened V by 5 bases and J by 3 bases, and 16 bases separated the two germline ends. The germline CDR1 and CDR2 sequences are LNHDA and SQIVND (reference sequence). The CDR3 has 16 amino acids. CDR3 protein: CASSDPGQVYTGELFF. CDR3 coding DNA: TGTGCCAGTAGTGACCCGGGGCAGGTTTACACCGGGGAGCTGTTTTTT.

The rearrangement uses TRBV9 and TRBJ2-3; 8 bases agree with TRBD2. Germline V gene sequence: CDR1 SGDLS, CDR2 YYNGEE. The CDR3 totals 14 residues. The V gene end was trimmed by 3 bases and the J gene end by 0 bases; junction bases not matched to a gene: 0. The CDR3 protein is CASSERGSTDTQYF. CDR3 coding DNA: TGTGCCAGCAGCGAGCGGGGGAGCACAGATACGCAGTATTTT. Combining the CDR3 with reference TRBV9 and TRBJ2-3 gives the whole variable domain DSGVTQTPKHLITATGQRVTLRCSPRSGDLSVYWYQQSLDQGLQFLIQYYNGEERAKGNILERFSAQQFPDLHSELNLSSLELGDSALYFCASSERGSTDTQYFGPGTRLTVL.

The gene calls are TRBV4-2 and TRBJ1-1; D remains unclear. From germline, CDR1 is LGHNA and CDR2 YNFKEQ. The V end lost 5 bases, the J end lost 10 bases, and 11 bases lay between the germline ends. This CDR3 is built from 11 residues. The CDR3 DNA reads TGTGCCAGCAGCGCCGGGAGTGGAGCTTTCTTT. It codes for CASSAGSGAFF.

The count of this clone is one. This chain connects TRBV28 to TRBJ1-1; no firm D call. V was trimmed by 5 bases and J by 4 bases, leaving 11 bases between them. Germline CDR1 is MDHEN and CDR2 is SYDVKM. The CDR3 sequence is 13 residues long. CDR3 in amino acids: CASSDGLSTEAFF. The CDR3 bases are TGTGCCAGCAGTGATGGACTGAGCACTGAAGCTTTCTTT.

The chain recombines TRBV28 with TRBJ2-1; TRBD1 matches 11 bases. V dropped 6 bases and J dropped 6; count of bases not matched to a gene: 7. The length of the CDR3 is 15 residues. Germline V gene lookup returns CDR1 MDHEN and CDR2 SYDVKM. The CDR3 region is CASRAGTGGINEQFF. CDR3 in DNA: TGTGCCAGCAGGGCCGGGACAGGGGGGATCAATGAGCAGTTCTTC.

This clone was seen a few times. V gene TRBV2 combines with J gene TRBJ1-1; a possible D gene is TRBD1 (6 bases). The germline V gene encodes CDR1 SNHLY and CDR2 FYNNEI. With 6 bases removed from V and 1 base from J, the gap between germline ends came to 9 bases. This CDR3 is built from 13 residues. The DNA for the CDR3 is TGTGCCAGCAGGCGGACAGAGAACACTGAAGCTTTCTTT. This translates into CASRRTENTEAFF.

This clone is a singleton in its sample. CDR3 region: CASSLDRNTEAFF. CDR3 coding DNA: TGTGCCAGCAGCTTGGACAGAAACACTGAAGCTTTCTTT. The chain has TRBV5-8 and TRBJ1-1; D is undetermined. CDR1 SGHTS and CDR2 YDEGEE come from the germline V gene. V was trimmed by 0 bases and J by 2 bases, leaving 5 bases between them. This CDR3 region has 13 residues.

V is TRBV7-8 and J is TRBJ1-2; D call uncertain. Between the trimmed V and J ends, which lost 0 bases and 0 bases, there was a span of 11 bases. Germline V CDR1 and CDR2: SGHVS, FQNEAQ. The CDR3 has 16 amino acids. CDR3 nucleotides: TGTGCCAGCAGCTTAGCGCCTCCAGGAACTAACTATGGCTACACCTTC. Amino acid sequence: CASSLAPPGTNYGYTF.

This chain connects TRBV9 to TRBJ2-7; 8 bases are a match to TRBD1. The CDR3 runs to 15 residues. V lost 0 bases, J lost 3 bases, and 5 bases stayed unmatched. CDR1 is SGDLS and CDR2 is YYNGEE in the germline V gene. CDR3 nucleotide sequence: TGTGCCAGCAGCGTAGCTCAAGGGACAGGCTACGAGCAGTACTTC. Translating gives CASSVAQGTGYEQYF.

The chain employs TRBV6-5 and TRBJ2-7; the D gene is possibly TRBD1 (6 bases). This CDR3 contains 11 residues. The ends were cut back, 6 bases at V and 7 bases at J, with 10 bases in the middle. The V gene's germline CDR1 is MNHEY and CDR2 SVGAGI. The CDR3 bases are TGTGCCAGCAGGTACACAGGGGAGCAGTACTTC. It yields the protein CASRYTGEQYF.

The J gene is TRBJ1-2, the V gene TRBV19; a possible D gene is TRBD1 (5 bases). CDR1 is LNHDA and CDR2 is SQIVND in the germline V gene (reference sequence). Trimming left V 3 bases short and J 7 bases short, with 15 bases between. This CDR3 spans 14 amino acids. The CDR3 sequence is CASSMEGLGSGYTF. CDR3 DNA: TGTGCCAGTAGTATGGAGGGACTCGGCTCTGGCTACACCTTC.